The following is a T cell receptor beta chain sequence with its context. As yet, its antigen is unknown. The data originate from a study of blood T cells in healthy people across ages. About the research overall: There was about one barcoded beta molecule captured by template switching per two T cells. Study-level findings and limits: Age showed a roughly linear inverse relationship with TCR beta diversity per million T cells.

Primers used in a second PCR of roughly 6 to 11 cycles were a sample-barcoded 5' primer and a J-beta primer mix. Through a template-switch adaptor with 12 random nucleotides, each cDNA molecule received a tag. Paired-end reads containing CDR3 totaled no fewer than 3 million for each sample. TCRdb re-called the 5' RACE reads through MiXCR, storing one row per CDR3 protein. The table includes 1.5 million to 2 million distinct CDR3 sequences, approximately 30% detected once. Trimming at V came to 6 bases and at J to 3 bases, leaving 5 bases not matched to a gene. CDR3 length: 16 amino acids. The receptor comes from a woman aged 25 to 39 in good health. Sequences were obtained from blood. This chain joins TRBV12-3 or TRBV12-4 and TRBJ2-3; TRBD2 matches 14 bases. Written as DNA, the CDR3 is TGTGCCAGCAGGAAGACTAGCGGGGGGGCAACAGATACGCAGTATTTT. It codes for CASRKTSGGATDTQYF.